This entry is about one T cell receptor (beta chain). Its target is not known. The data derive from a study of post-analysis software for immune sequencing data. The wider study: Disease courses included relapsing-remitting, secondary progressive and progressive-relapsing multiple sclerosis. General study findings and limits: A significant reduction in normalized Chao1 diversity was observed in multiple sclerosis patients versus controls. In patients, five TRBV segments were more frequent than in controls, with TRBV5-6, TRBV5-1 and TRBV20-1 among them. Co-batched samples clustered tightly together by F measure.

J was trimmed by 11 bases and V by 6 bases; bases with no gene match: 12. Germline lookup yields CDR1 MNHEY and CDR2 SVGAGI. The CDR3 sequence is 14 residues long. Unique molecular identifiers featured in each of the TCR beta cDNA libraries. In TCRdb, the PCR reads were re-called with MiXCR into one record per CDR3 protein. Among roughly 700,000 distinct CDR3 sequences listed, 25% to 30% were seen once. Sequencing input: blood. V usage is TRBV6-5 and J usage is TRBJ1-4, with 7 bases identical to TRBD1. This TCR was recovered from a girl aged 5 to 17 with multiple sclerosis. Here the CDR3 reads CASSRDRRRGKLFF. CDR3 coding DNA: TGTGCCAGCAGCCGGGACAGACGGCGAGGGAAACTGTTTTTT.